These 21 T cell receptor beta chains originate from one sample sequenced in a study of cytomegalovirus exposure and HLA in healthy donors (dated by TCRdb to about 2017). The library was built by means of the immunoSEQ multiplex PCR assay. For the multiplex PCR, a mixture combining 60 forward primers for TCR Vbeta segments and 13 reverse primers for TCR Jbeta segments was used. The immuneACCESS repertoire file appears here via TCRdb, limited to in-frame rearrangements. These files lack a portion of the clones; in checked studies, under half of the deficit traces to unresolved V genes, and the cause of the others is not known. Here the sample has some 200,000 clones; around 82% occur a single time. The top ten hold approximately 3% of the sample. The sample consisted of PBMCs. Receptors were obtained from a woman younger than 45 in good health and CMV-seronegative.

This clone was detected once. J is TRBJ1-5 and V is TRBV6-6; D is ambiguous. V lost 4 bases to trimming and J lost 6 bases, with 10 bases between them. The CDR3 sequence is 13 residues long. From germline, CDR1 is MNHNY and CDR2 SVGAGI (reference sequence). CDR3 bases: TGTGCCAGCAGTTTTAAATCGGTTCAGCCCCAGCATTTT. It yields the protein CASSFKSVQPQHF.

This clone was seen only once. The J gene is TRBJ2-2, the V gene TRBV5-6; D not certain. V was cut by 4 bases and J by 3 bases, with 4 bases left in between. Germline assignment: CDR1 SGHDT and CDR2 YYEEEE. The length of the CDR3 is 12 residues. The CDR3 is CASSLYTGELFF. The CDR3 DNA follows: TGTGCCAGCAGCCTATACACCGGGGAGCTGTTTTTT.

The chain employs TRBV2 and TRBJ1-4, with a weak D call TRBD1 (5 bases). The CDR3 is 15 residues long. V was pared by 4 bases and J by 0 bases, with 9 bases between. Germline V gene sequence: CDR1 SNHLY, CDR2 FYNNEI. The chain's CDR3 is CASSGGTATNEKLFF. The CDR3 nucleotides are TGTGCCAGCAGTGGGGGCACTGCAACTAATGAAAAACTGTTTTTT.

This chain connects TRBV5-4 to TRBJ1-2; D is perhaps TRBD1 (6 bases). This CDR3 comprises 18 residues. Germline V gene lookup returns CDR1 SGHNT and CDR2 YYREEE (reference sequence). V was clipped by 0 bases and J by 5 bases, with 23 bases between them. In nucleotides, the CDR3 is TGTGCCAGCAGCTTGGGAGTCAGGGGAACTATGGGGACGTATGGCTACACCTTC. Translating it yields CASSLGVRGTMGTYGYTF.

The CDR3 here is CASSLSSGSSYNEQFF. The CDR3 DNA is TGCGCCAGCAGCCTAAGTAGCGGGAGCTCCTACAATGAGCAGTTCTTC. The chain uses TRBV4-1 and TRBJ2-1; TRBD2 matches 9 bases. The CDR3 loop spans 16 amino acids. After removal of 4 bases from V and 0 bases from J, the junction contained 4 bases not matched to a gene. Per germline, CDR1 MGHRA and CDR2 YSYEKL.

The chain has TRBV30 and TRBJ1-4; D is undetermined. The CDR3 has 14 residues. V was cut by 4 bases and J by 3 bases, with 12 bases left in between. Germline values: CDR1 GTSNPN, CDR2 SVGIG (reference sequence). CDR3 in DNA: TGTGCCTGGACGACCCGGGGTCCTAATGAAAAACTGTTTTTT. This translates into CAWTTRGPNEKLFF.

This clone has more than one count but fewer than ten. V is TRBV5-1 and J is TRBJ2-5; 9 nucleotides match TRBD2. Germline V gives CDR1 SGHRS, CDR2 YFSETQ. The CDR3 covers 15 residues. J was trimmed by 2 bases and V by 0 bases; bases with no gene match: 2. The CDR3, as DNA: TGCGCCAGCAGCTTGGGCGGGGGGGAACAAGAGACCCAGTACTTC. Its translation: CASSLGGGEQETQYF.

V gene TRBV7-9 combines with J gene TRBJ2-6; a weak D match, TRBD1 (6 bases). V lost 5 bases to trimming and J lost 0 bases, with 14 bases between them. CDR1 and CDR2 (germline): SEHNR, FQNEAQ (reference sequence). The CDR3 sequence is 17 residues long. This chain's CDR3 is CASSQPNRASGANVLTF. CDR3 in DNA: TGTGCCAGCAGCCAGCCCAACAGGGCCTCTGGGGCCAACGTCCTGACTTTC.

For this clone: A read error may produce the germline difference seen at one junction end. V gene TRBV19 combines with J gene TRBJ1-2; 7 bases are a match to TRBD1. The CDR3 runs to 15 residues. From germline, CDR1 is LNHDA and CDR2 SQIVND (reference sequence). The CDR3 DNA reads as TGTGCCAGTAGTATTGGGACAGCCCAACTTGGCCGCTACCCCTTC. Translated, it gives CASSIGTAQLGRYPF. The full variable domain, with the rest looked up from reference TRBV19 and TRBJ1-2, is DGGITQSPKYLFRKEGQNVTLSCEQNLNHDAMYWYRQDPGQGLRLIYYSQIVNDFQKGDIAEGYSVSREKKESFPLTVTSAQKNPTAFYLCASSIGTAQLGRYPFGSGTRLTVV.

This sequence joins TRBV10-3 and TRBJ2-5, with D possibly matching TRBD2 (6 bases). CDR1 is ENHRY and CDR2 is SYGVKD in the germline V gene. Trimming removed 2 bases at V and 0 bases at J, with 19 bases between. The CDR3 covers 18 residues. Written as DNA, the CDR3 is TGTGCCATCAGTGAGGGGACTCACGGATGGGGAGACCAAGAGACCCAGTACTTC. Residues: CAISEGTHGWGDQETQYF.

This clone was seen only once. The V call is TRBV2, the J call TRBJ2-7; the D gene is possibly TRBD2 (6 bases). The germline gives CDR1 SNHLY, CDR2 FYNNEI. V lost 2 bases and J lost 7, with 12 bases in between. This CDR3 has 13 residues. CDR3 region: CASSEIPGVEQYF. The DNA of the CDR3 is TGTGCCAGCAGTGAAATCCCGGGAGTAGAGCAGTACTTC.

The rearrangement links TRBV2 to TRBJ1-2, with TRBD1 identical over 7 bases. V dropped 6 bases and J dropped 4; count of bases not matched to a gene: 5. Germline V gives CDR1 SNHLY, CDR2 FYNNEI. CDR3 length equals 13 residues. The CDR3 DNA reads TGTGCCAGCAGACCCGACAGGGTCTATGGCTACACCTTC. Translated, it gives CASRPDRVYGYTF.

A remark on this clone: Within the sample, other DNA sequences also encode this same CDR3. The rearrangement links TRBV7-9 to TRBJ1-1; D perhaps matches TRBD1 (5 bases). Germline assignment: CDR1 SEHNR and CDR2 FQNEAQ (reference sequence). There are 14 residues in the CDR3. V was trimmed by 1 base and J by 4 bases, leaving 10 bases between them. The DNA of the CDR3 is TGTGCCAGCAGCTTAGGGGGGAGGAGCACTGAAGCTTTCTTT. Amino acid sequence: CASSLGGRSTEAFF.

This chain joins TRBV5-4 and TRBJ2-7; 12 nucleotides match TRBD2. The CDR3 extends over 14 amino acids. Per the germline V gene, CDR1 is SGHNT and CDR2 is YYREEE (reference sequence). J lost 7 bases, V lost 7 bases, and 9 bases had no gene match. This chain's CDR3 is CASGPSGGAWEQYF. The CDR3 region has the DNA TGTGCCAGCGGTCCTAGCGGGGGGGCATGGGAGCAGTACTTC.

In its sample, this clone was seen once. CDR3 nucleotides: TGTGCCAGCAGCTTGATCCCGTCTCCGGATACGCAGTATTTT. Its protein product is CASSLIPSPDTQYF. V is TRBV5-6 and J is TRBJ2-3; no reliable D call. Germline-derived CDR1 and CDR2 are SGHDT and YYEEEE. V gave up 1 base and J gave up 6 bases, with 12 bases separating them. The CDR3 extends over 14 amino acids.

The rearrangement joins TRBV28 to TRBJ2-3; 7 positions agree with TRBD1. This CDR3 is 15 amino acids long. Trimming at V came to 6 bases and at J to 2 bases, leaving 8 bases not matched to a gene. Germline CDR1 reads MDHEN; CDR2 reads SYDVKM. In DNA form, the CDR3 reads TGTGCCAGCAGATTAAAAGACAGGGACACAGATACGCAGTATTTT. Protein sequence: CASRLKDRDTDTQYF.

This sequence joins TRBV4-1 and TRBJ1-2; D might be TRBD1 (6 bases). CDR3 length: 14 residues. CDR1 MGHRA and CDR2 YSYEKL come from the germline V gene. Trimming cost V 1 base and J 4 bases, with 10 bases left between them. CDR3 nucleotide sequence: TGCGCCAGCAGCCAAGCCCAGGGGTCCTATGGCTACACCTTC. This codes for CASSQAQGSYGYTF.

The V and J genes are TRBV5-1 and TRBJ1-6, with D hard to call. Per the germline V gene, CDR1 is SGHRS and CDR2 is YFSETQ. The CDR3 totals 13 residues. The V end was cut by 3 bases, the J end by 5 bases, with 6 bases between. The CDR3: CASSSQNNSPLHF. CDR3 bases: TGCGCCAGCAGCTCCCAGAATAATTCACCCCTCCACTTT.

The V gene is TRBV7-9, the J gene TRBJ1-4; D is ambiguous. V lost 2 bases to trimming and J lost 2 bases, with 9 bases between them. The CDR3 runs to 15 residues. CDR1 SEHNR and CDR2 FQNEAQ come from the germline V gene (reference sequence). CDR3 coding DNA: TGTGCCAGCAGCTTAAGTATCGGTACTAATGAAAAACTGTTTTTT. Encoded protein: CASSLSIGTNEKLFF.

The chain employs TRBV14 and TRBJ1-2; 10 bases are a match to TRBD1. Germline CDR1 and CDR2: SGHDN and FVKESK. The CDR3 has 18 residues. Unmatched junction bases numbered 10, after V lost 0 bases and J lost 3 bases. The CDR3: CASSQDPPRQGADYGYTF. The CDR3 DNA sequence: TGTGCCAGCAGCCAAGATCCCCCGAGACAGGGGGCTGACTATGGCTACACCTTC.

This clone has just one count. The chain joins TRBV28 to TRBJ1-1, with 7 bases aligning to TRBD1. Trimming cost V 2 bases and J 0 bases; bases outside gene matches: 6. The CDR3 extends over 16 amino acids. Germline assignment: CDR1 MDHEN and CDR2 SYDVKM. In DNA form, the CDR3 reads TGTGCCAGCAGTTTAGTGGTGGGACAGATGAACACTGAAGCTTTCTTT. Amino acid sequence: CASSLVVGQMNTEAFF.